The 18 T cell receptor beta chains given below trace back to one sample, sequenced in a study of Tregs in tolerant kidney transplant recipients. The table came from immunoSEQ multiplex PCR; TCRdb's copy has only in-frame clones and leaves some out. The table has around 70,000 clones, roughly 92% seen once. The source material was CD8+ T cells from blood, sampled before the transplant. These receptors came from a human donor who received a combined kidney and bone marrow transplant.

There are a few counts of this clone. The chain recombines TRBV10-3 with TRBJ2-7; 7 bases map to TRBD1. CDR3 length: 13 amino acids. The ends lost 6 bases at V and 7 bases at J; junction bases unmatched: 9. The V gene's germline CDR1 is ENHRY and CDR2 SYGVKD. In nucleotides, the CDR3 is TGTGCCATCAGCGAGGGACAGCCTTGGGAGCAGTACTTC. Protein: CAISEGQPWEQYF.

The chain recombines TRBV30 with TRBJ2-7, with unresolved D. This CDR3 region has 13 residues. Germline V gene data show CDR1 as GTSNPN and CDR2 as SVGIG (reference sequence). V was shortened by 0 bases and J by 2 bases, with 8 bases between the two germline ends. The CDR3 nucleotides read TGTGCCTGGAGTGTCGGCAGGACCTACGAGCAGTACTTC. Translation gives CAWSVGRTYEQYF. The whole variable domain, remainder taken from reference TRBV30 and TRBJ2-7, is SQTIHQWPATLVQPVGSPLSLECTVEGTSNPNLYWYRQAAGRGLQLLFYSVGIGQISSEVPQNLSASRPQDRQFILSSKKLLLSDSGFYLCAWSVGRTYEQYFGPGTRLTVT.

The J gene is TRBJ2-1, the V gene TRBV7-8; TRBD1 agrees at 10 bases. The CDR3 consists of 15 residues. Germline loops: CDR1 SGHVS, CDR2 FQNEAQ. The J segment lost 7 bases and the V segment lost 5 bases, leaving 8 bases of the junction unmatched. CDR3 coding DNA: TGTGCCAGCAGCCTCCGGGACAGGGGTTTGAATGAGCAGTTCTTC. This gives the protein CASSLRDRGLNEQFF.

This chain's CDR3 is CASSLGTSGRGETQYF. CDR3 in DNA: TGTGCCAGCAGCCTTGGGACTAGCGGGAGGGGGGAGACCCAGTACTTC. The chain couples TRBV5-4 to TRBJ2-5; 16 positions agree with TRBD2. Germline CDR1 and CDR2: SGHNT and YYREEE (reference sequence). There are 16 residues in the CDR3. J gave up 5 bases and V 4 bases, and 5 bases lay outside the gene matches.

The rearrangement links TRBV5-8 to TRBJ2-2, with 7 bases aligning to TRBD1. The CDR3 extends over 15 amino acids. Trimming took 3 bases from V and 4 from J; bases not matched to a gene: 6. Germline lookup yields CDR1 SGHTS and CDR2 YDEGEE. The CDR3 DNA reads TGTGCCAGCAGCTCGGGACAGACCTCCACCGGGGAGCTGTTTTTT. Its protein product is CASSSGQTSTGELFF.

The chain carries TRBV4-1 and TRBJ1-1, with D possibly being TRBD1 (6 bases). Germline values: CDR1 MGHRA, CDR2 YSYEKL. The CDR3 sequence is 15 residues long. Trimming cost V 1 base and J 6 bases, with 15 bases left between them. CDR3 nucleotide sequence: TGCGCCAGCAGCCAAGTGAAGAGGGGGGGCTCTGAAGCTTTCTTT. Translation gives CASSQVKRGGSEAFF.

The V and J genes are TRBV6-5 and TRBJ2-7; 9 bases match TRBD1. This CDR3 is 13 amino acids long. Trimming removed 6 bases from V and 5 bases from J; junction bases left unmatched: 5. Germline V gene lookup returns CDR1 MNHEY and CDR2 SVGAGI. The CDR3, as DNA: TGTGCCAGCAGCGGACAGGGGCAACACGAGCAGTACTTC. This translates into CASSGQGQHEQYF.

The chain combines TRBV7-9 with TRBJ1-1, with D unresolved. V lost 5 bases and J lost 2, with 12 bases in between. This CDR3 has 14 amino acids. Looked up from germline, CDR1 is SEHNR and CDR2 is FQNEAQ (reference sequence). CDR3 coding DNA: TGTGCCAGCAGCGATATAGCAGCAAACACTGAAGCTTTCTTT. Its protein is CASSDIAANTEAFF.

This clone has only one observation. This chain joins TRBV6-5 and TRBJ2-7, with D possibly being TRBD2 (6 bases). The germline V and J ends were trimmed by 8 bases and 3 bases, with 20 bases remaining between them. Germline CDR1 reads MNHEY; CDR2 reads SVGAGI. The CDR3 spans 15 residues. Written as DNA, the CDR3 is TGTGCCAGCTCTGGGTGGTCCGGGACTCTCTACGAGCAGTACTTC. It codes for CASSGWSGTLYEQYF.

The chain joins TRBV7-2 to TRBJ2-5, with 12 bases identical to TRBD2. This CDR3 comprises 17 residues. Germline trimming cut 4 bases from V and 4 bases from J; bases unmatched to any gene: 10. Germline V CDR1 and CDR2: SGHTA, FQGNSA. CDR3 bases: TGTGCCAGCAGCTCCCGGACTAGCGGGATAAGAGGAGAGACCCAGTACTTC. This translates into CASSSRTSGIRGETQYF.

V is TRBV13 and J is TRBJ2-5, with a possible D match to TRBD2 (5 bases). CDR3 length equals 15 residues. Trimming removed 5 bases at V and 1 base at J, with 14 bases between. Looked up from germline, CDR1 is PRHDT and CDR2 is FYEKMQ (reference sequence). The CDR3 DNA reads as TGTGCCAGCAGCCCAACCGAGGGCCTCCAAGAGACCCAGTACTTC. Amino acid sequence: CASSPTEGLQETQYF.

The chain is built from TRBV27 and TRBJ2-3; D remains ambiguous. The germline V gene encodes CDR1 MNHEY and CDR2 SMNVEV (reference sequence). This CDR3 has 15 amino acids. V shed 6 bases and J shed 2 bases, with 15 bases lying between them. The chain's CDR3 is CASRFLVALTDTQYF. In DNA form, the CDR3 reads TGTGCCAGCAGATTTCTAGTAGCACTCACAGATACGCAGTATTTT.

CDR3 DNA sequence: TGCGCCAGCAGCCCCATTATCGGGGGCACTGAAGCTTTCTTT. It translates to CASSPIIGGTEAFF. The genes are TRBV4-3 and TRBJ1-1, with D tentatively TRBD1 (5 bases). The CDR3 totals 14 residues. The germline V gene has CDR1 LGHNA and CDR2 YSLEER. Trimming cost V 4 bases and J 4 bases, with 13 bases left between them.

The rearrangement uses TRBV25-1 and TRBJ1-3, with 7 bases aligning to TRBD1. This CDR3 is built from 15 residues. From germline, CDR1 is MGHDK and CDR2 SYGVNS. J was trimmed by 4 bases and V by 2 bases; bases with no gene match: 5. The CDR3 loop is CASSESVGGGNTIYF. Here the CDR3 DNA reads TGTGCCAGCAGTGAAAGTGTAGGGGGCGGAAACACCATATATTTT.

CDR3 DNA sequence: TGTGCCAGCACCCTAACCCGAACAGATACGCAGTATTTT. It specifies CASTLTRTDTQYF. The gene calls are TRBV13 and TRBJ2-3; D call uncertain. The germline V gene encodes CDR1 PRHDT and CDR2 FYEKMQ (reference sequence). There are 13 residues in the CDR3. Trimming stripped 7 bases from V and 3 bases from J, with 11 bases between.

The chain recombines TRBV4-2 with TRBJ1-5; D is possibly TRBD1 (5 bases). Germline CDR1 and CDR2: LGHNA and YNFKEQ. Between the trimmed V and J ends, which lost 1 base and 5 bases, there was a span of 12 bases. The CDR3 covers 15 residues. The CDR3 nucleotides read TGTGCCAGCAGCCAAGGAATAAGGGGTGATCAGCCCCAGCATTTT. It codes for CASSQGIRGDQPQHF.

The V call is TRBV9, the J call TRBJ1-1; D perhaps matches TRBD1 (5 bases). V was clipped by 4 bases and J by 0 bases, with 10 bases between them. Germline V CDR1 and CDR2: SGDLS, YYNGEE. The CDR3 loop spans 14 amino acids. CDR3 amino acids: CASSPGGLNTEAFF. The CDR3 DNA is TGTGCCAGCAGCCCCGGGGGACTGAACACTGAAGCTTTCTTT.

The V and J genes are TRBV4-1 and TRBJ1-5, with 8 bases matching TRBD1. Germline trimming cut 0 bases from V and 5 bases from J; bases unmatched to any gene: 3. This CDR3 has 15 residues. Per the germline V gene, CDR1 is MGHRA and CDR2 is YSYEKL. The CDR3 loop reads CASSQEDRDHQPQHF. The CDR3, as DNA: TGCGCCAGCAGCCAAGAGGACAGGGATCATCAGCCCCAGCATTTT.